The 6 T cell receptor beta chains below come from one sample, sequenced in a study of vaccination and CD4 T cells after COVID-19. With the Oncomine TCR Beta short-read assay, DNA from cultured CD4+ T cells was sequenced. TCRdb re-derived calls from the PCR reads in MiXCR, one entry per CDR3 protein. Of some 10,000 distinct CDR3 sequences listed, 42% are singletons. No antigen has been identified for these receptors. Treatment given: roughly ten-day PBMC culture with coronavirus spike peptide pools or control peptides (ViraFEST assay). The sample taken for sequencing was CD4+ T cells from blood, cultured in vitro. These receptor sequences come from a human donor who had recovered from COVID-19.

The CDR3 DNA reads as TGTGCCAGCAGCCCCACAGGGCCTGGGGACGGGGATACGCAGTATTTT. Translation gives CASSPTGPGDGDTQYF. V and J are TRBV6-2 or TRBV6-3 and TRBJ2-3; D possibly corresponds to TRBD1 (6 bases). Germline V gene lookup returns CDR1 MNHEY and CDR2 SVGEGT. V was shortened by 6 bases and J by 6 bases, with 22 bases between the two germline ends. CDR3 length: 16 amino acids.

The J gene is TRBJ1-1, the V gene TRBV6-1; 12 bases are a match to TRBD1. V lost 6 bases to trimming and J lost 2 bases; unmatched junction nucleotides: 7. Looked up from germline, CDR1 is MNHNS and CDR2 is SASEGT. This CDR3 comprises 16 residues. CDR3: CASSRGTGGFNTEAFF. CDR3 bases: TGTGCCAGCAGCCGAGGGACAGGGGGCTTTAACACTGAAGCTTTCTTT.

This chain connects TRBV5-1 to TRBJ2-1; the match to TRBD2 covers 7 bases. Germline V lookup: CDR1 SGHRS, CDR2 YFSETQ. J gave up 0 bases and V 4 bases, and 4 bases lay outside the gene matches. CDR3 length: 15 amino acids. The CDR3 nucleotides are TGCGCCAGCAGCCTTGGGGGGGGCTCCTACAATGAGCAGTTCTTC. This codes for CASSLGGGSYNEQFF.

The V call is TRBV7-2, the J call TRBJ1-6; D uncertain. The CDR3 is 12 residues long. Trimming cost V 6 bases and J 10 bases, with 10 bases left between them. CDR1 and CDR2 (germline): SGHTA, FQGNSA. This CDR3 is CASRIPQSPLHF. Here the CDR3 DNA reads TGTGCCAGCAGGATCCCCCAATCACCCCTCCACTTT.

This chain joins TRBV20-1 and TRBJ2-3, with TRBD1 matching 11 bases. The germline V gene encodes CDR1 DFQATT and CDR2 SNEGSKA (reference sequence). The CDR3 length is 14 residues. V trimming: 6 bases; J trimming: 4 bases; junction bases outside the gene matches: 6. CDR3 in amino acids: CSALGQGASDTQYF. The CDR3 DNA sequence: TGCAGTGCCCTCGGACAGGGGGCATCAGATACGCAGTATTTT.

The chain employs TRBV6-5 and TRBJ2-7; 12 nucleotides agree with TRBD1. Per the germline V gene, CDR1 is MNHEY and CDR2 is SVGAGI. V was pared by 1 base and J by 9 bases, with 13 bases of the junction left unmatched. This CDR3 comprises 17 residues. CDR3 region: CASSYWDRGRMRFGQYF. CDR3 coding DNA: TGTGCCAGCAGTTACTGGGACAGGGGGCGCATGAGATTCGGGCAGTACTTC.